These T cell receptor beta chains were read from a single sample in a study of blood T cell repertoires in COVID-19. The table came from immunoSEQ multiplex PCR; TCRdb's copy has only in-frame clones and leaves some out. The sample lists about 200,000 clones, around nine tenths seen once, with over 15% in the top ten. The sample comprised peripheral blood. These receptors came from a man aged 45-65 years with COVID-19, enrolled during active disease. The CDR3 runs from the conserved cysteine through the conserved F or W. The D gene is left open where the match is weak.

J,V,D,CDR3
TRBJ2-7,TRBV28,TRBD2,CASSLFKAGGGYEQYF
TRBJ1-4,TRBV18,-,CASSPYNEKLFF
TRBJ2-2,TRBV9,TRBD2,CASSNGLAGGRGTGELFF
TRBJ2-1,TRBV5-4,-,CASSLTGSSYNEQFF
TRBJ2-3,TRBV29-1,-,CSAGGAGVADTQYF
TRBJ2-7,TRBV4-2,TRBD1,CASSQVFGTGNEQYF
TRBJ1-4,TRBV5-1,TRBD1,CASSLGGTGTNEKLFF
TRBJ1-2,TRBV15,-,CATSREYSGIDGYTF
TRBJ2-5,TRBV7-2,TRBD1,CASSFRQGAETQYF
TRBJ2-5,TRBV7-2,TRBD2,CATAGTSGAQETQYF
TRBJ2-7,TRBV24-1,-,CATSTGTGEQYF
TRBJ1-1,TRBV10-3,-,CAISAVNTEAFF
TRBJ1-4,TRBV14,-,CASSRRGGRGNEKLFF
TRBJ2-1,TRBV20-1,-,CSARDWSEQFF
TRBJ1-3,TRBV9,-,CASSRGGNSGNTIYF
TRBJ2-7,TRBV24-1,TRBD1,CATSDSRQGMDNEQYF
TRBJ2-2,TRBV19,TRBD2,CASSHTSGTGELFF
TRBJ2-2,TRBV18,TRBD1,CASSPQPPGTGSTGELFF
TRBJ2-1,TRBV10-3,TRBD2,CAISGTSGRDGNEQFF
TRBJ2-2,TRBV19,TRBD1,CASSKDRGTGELFF
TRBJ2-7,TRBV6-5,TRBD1,CASRKGQRTTYEQYF
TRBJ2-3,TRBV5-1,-,CASSLNRADTQYF
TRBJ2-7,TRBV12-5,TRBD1,CASGSGTGLYEQYF
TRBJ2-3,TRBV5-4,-,CASSLGGRATDTQYF
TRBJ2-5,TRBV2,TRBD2,CASSEGTRKETQYF
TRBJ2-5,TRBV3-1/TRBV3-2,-,CASSQDQAPPQYF
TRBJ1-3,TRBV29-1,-,CSVDTGGNTIYF
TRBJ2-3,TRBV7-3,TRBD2,CASSEGSLAETDTQYF
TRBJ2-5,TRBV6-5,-,CASSYTQYQETQYF
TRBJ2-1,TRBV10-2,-,CASSEFGGNTYNEQFF
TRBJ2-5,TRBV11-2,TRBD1,CASTISTGVQETQYF
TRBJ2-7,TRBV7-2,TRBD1,CASSLTGTGMREQYF
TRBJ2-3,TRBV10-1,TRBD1,CASSRDRNTDTQYF